The T cell receptor (beta chain) under discussion was sequenced for a study of shared clonotypes between healthy human individuals. Study-wide findings and caveats: When naive CD4 clonotypes were compared across several donors, approximately 5% were shared.

V lost 5 bases to trimming and J lost 9 bases; unmatched junction nucleotides: 13. This CDR3 region has 15 residues. CDR1 and CDR2 (germline): SGHNT, YENEEA. This clone is a singleton in its sample. Its cognate antigen is unknown. The method was immunoSEQ multiplex PCR; TCRdb's version includes in-frame clones alone and lacks a portion of them. The sample yields millions of clones, 80% to 95% seen once. This sequence originates from a young man in good health. Some clones in this sample may be carry-over from other donors' samples. The sequencing sample was made of naive CD4+ T cells from PBMCs. Subset in this sample: CD45RA+ positively selected. The J gene is TRBJ2-7, the V gene TRBV11-3; TRBD2 aligns across 10 bases. This CDR3 reads CASSKTSGSPGGQYF. The CDR3 region has the DNA TGTGCCAGCAGCAAGACTAGCGGGTCCCCCGGGGGGCAGTACTTC.